This T cell receptor (beta chain) emerged from a study of neurological immune-mediated disorders. Study findings and constraints: No link was found between any clinical or MRI feature and the multiple sclerosis repertoire cluster.

Many counts were recorded for this clonotype. The antigen remains unidentified. It was by 5'RACE with 10-nucleotide random UMIs that the cDNA was made. TCRdb re-called the 5' RACE reads with MiXCR, one entry per CDR3 protein. This table holds tens of thousands of distinct CDR3 sequences, 3% to 4% found once. V shed 4 bases, J shed 0 bases, and the junction held 5 bases outside the gene matches. The CDR3 extends over 15 amino acids. Germline V gene lookup returns CDR1 LGHDT and CDR2 YNNKEL (reference sequence). The chain carries TRBV3-1 and TRBJ1-1, with TRBD1 matching 7 bases. The sequence came from a man in his 60s with multiple sclerosis. Sequenced: PBMCs. The chain's CDR3 is CASSPGGVMNTEAFF. CDR3 DNA sequence: TGTGCCAGCAGCCCAGGGGGGGTCATGAACACTGAAGCTTTCTTT.